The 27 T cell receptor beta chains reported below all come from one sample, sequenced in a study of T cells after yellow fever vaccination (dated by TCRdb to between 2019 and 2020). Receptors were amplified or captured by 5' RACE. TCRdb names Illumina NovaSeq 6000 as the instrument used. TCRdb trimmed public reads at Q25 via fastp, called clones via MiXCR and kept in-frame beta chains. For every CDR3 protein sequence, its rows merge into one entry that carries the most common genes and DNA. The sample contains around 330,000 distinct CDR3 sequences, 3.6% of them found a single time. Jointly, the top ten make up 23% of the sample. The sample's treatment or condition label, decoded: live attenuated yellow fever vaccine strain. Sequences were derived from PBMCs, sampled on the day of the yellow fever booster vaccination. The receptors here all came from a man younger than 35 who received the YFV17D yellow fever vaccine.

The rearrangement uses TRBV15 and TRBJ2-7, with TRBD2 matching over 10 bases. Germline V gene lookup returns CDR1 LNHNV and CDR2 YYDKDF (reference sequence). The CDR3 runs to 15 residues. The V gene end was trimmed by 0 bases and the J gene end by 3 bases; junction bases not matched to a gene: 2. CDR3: CATSREPSGSYEQYF. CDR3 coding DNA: TGTGCCACCAGCAGAGAACCTAGCGGGAGCTACGAGCAGTACTTC.

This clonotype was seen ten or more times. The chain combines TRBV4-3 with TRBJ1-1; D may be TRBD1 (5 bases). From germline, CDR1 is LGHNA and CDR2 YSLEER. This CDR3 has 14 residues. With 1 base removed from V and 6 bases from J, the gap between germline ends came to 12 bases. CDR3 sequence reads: CASSQGAWGAEAFF. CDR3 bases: TGCGCCAGCAGCCAAGGGGCATGGGGGGCTGAAGCTTTCTTT.

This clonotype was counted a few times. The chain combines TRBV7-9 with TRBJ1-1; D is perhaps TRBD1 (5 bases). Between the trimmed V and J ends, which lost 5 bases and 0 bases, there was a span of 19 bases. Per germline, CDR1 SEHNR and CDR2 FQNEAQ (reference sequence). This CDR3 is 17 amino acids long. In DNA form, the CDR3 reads TGTGCCAGCAGCCCCCCGGGCCGGGGGAATATGAACACTGAAGCTTTCTTT. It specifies CASSPPGRGNMNTEAFF. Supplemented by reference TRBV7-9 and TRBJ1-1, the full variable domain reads DTGVSQNPRHKITKRGQNVTFRCDPISEHNRLYWYRQTLGQGPEFLTYFQNEAQLEKSRLLSDRFSAERPKGSFSTLEIQRTEQGDSAMYLCASSPPGRGNMNTEAFFGQGTRLTVV.

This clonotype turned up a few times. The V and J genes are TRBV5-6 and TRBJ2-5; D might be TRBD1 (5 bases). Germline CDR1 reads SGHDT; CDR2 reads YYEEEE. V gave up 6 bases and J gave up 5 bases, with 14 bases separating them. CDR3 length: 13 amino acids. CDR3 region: CASITAGQETQYF. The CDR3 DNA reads TGTGCCAGCATCACGGCAGGGCAGGAGACCCAGTACTTC.

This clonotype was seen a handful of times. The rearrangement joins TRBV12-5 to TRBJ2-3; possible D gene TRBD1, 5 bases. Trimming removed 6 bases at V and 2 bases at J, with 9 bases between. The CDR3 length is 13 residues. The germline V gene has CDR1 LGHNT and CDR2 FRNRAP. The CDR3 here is CASGRQPTDTQYF. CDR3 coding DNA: TGTGCTAGTGGAAGACAGCCCACAGATACGCAGTATTTT.

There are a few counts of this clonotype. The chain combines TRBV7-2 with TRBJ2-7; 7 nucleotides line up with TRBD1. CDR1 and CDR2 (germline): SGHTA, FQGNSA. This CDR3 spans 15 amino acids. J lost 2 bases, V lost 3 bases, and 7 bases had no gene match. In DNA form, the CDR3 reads TGTGCCAGCAGCTTGGTCGGGACAGAGACCTACGAGCAGTACTTC. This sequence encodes CASSLVGTETYEQYF.

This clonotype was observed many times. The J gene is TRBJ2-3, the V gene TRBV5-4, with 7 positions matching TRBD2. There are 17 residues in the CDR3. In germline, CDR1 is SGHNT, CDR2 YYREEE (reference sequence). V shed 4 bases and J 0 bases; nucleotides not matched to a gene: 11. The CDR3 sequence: CASSPRPAGMSTDTQYF. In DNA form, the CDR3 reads TGTGCCAGCAGCCCCCGCCCAGCGGGGATGAGCACAGATACGCAGTATTTT.

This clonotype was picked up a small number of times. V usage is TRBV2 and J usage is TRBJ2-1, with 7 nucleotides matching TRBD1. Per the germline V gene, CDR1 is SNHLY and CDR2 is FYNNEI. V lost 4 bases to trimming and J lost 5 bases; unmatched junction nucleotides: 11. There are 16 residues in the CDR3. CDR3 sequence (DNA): TGTGCCAGCAGTGGTTTTTTGGGGACAGCTAACAATGAGCAGTTCTTC. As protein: CASSGFLGTANNEQFF.

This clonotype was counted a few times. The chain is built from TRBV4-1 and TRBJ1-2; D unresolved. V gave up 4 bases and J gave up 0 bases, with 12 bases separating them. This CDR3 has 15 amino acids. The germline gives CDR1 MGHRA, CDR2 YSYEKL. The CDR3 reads CASSPSRVTNYGYTF. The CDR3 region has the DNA TGCGCCAGCAGCCCTTCCCGGGTCACTAACTATGGCTACACCTTC.

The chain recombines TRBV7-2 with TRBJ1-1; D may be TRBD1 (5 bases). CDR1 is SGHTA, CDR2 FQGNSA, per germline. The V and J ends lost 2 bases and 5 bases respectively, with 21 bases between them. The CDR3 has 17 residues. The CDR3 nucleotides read TGTGCCAGCAGCTTAATGAGCGGTGCAGGGAGACATACTGAAGCTTTCTTT. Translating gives CASSLMSGAGRHTEAFF.

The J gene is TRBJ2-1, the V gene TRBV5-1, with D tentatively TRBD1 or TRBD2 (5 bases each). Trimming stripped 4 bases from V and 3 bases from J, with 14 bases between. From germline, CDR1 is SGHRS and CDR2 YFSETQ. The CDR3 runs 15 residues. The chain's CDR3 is CASSKGPGVYNEQFF. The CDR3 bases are TGCGCCAGCAGCAAGGGACCAGGAGTCTACAATGAGCAGTTCTTC.

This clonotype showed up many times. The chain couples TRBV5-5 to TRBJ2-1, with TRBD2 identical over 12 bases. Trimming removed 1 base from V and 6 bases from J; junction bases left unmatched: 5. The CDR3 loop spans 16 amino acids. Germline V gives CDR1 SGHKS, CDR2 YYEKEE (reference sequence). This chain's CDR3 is CASSLLPGLAGNEQFF. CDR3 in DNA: TGTGCCAGCAGCTTGCTACCGGGACTAGCGGGCAATGAGCAGTTCTTC.

The DNA for the CDR3 is TGCAGTGCTAGAGATACAGGGTTAACCGGGGAGCTGTTTTTT. This translates into CSARDTGLTGELFF. The V and J genes are TRBV20-1 and TRBJ2-2, with D possibly TRBD1 on 6 matching bases. Germline V gives CDR1 DFQATT, CDR2 SNEGSKA (reference sequence). V lost 0 bases to trimming and J lost 5 bases, with 10 bases between them. The CDR3 totals 14 residues.

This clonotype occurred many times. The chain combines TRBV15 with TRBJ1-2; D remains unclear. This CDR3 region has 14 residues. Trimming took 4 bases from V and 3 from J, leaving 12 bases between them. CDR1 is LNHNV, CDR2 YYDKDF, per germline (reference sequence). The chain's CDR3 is CATSKVVADYGYTF. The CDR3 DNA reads TGTGCCACCAGCAAGGTCGTGGCAGACTATGGCTACACCTTC.

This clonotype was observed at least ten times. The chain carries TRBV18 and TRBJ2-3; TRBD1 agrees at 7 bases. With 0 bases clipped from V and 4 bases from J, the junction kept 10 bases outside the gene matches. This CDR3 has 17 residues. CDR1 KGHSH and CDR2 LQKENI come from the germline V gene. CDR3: CASSPPRQGPVADTQYF. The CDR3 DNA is TGTGCCAGCTCACCACCCCGACAGGGTCCCGTTGCAGATACGCAGTATTTT.

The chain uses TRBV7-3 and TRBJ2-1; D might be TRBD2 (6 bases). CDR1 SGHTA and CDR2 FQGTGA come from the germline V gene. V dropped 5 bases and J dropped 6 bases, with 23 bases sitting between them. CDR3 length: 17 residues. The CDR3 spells CASSLLHGGNLGNEQFF. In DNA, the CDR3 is TGTGCCAGCAGCCTATTACACGGCGGGAATTTGGGCAATGAGCAGTTCTTC.

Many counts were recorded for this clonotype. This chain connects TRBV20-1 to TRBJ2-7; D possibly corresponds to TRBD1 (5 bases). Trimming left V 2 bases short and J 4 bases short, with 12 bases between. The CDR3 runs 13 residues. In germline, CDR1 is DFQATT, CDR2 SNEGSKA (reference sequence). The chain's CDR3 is CSARPQGLYEQYF. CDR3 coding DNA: TGCAGTGCTAGACCGCAGGGCCTTTACGAGCAGTACTTC.

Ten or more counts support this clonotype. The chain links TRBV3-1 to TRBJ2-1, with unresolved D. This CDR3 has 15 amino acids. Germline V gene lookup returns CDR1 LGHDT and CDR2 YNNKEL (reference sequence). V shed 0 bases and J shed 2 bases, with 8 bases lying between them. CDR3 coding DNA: TGTGCCAGCAGCCAAGATTTGGGCCCCTACAATGAGCAGTTCTTC. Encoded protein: CASSQDLGPYNEQFF.

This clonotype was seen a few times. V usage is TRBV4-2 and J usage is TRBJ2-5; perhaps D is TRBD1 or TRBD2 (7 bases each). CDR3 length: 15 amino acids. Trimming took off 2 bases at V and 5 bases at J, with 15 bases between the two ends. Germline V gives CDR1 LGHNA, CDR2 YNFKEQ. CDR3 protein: CASSQSGGVLETQYF. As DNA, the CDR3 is TGTGCCAGCAGCCAATCAGGGGGGGTTTTGGAGACCCAGTACTTC.

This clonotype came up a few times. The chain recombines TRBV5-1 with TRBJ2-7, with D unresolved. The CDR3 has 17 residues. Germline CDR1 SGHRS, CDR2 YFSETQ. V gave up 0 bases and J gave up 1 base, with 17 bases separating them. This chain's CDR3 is CASSLAQCGSESYEQYV. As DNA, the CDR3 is TGCGCCAGCAGCTTGGCCCAGTGTGGGTCGGAGTCCTACGAGCAGTACGTC.

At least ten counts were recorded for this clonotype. CDR3 sequence (DNA): TGCAGCGCGGAGGGGGGGAATGGTAACACTGAAGCTTTCTTT. Translated: CSAEGGNGNTEAFF. The rearrangement joins TRBV29-1 to TRBJ1-1; D might be TRBD1 (6 bases). Trimming removed 7 bases at V and 2 bases at J, with 17 bases between. The CDR3 totals 14 residues. Germline-derived CDR1 and CDR2 are SQVTM and ANQGSEA. Full variable domain (missing parts from reference TRBV29-1 and TRBJ1-1): SAVISQKPSRDICQRGTSLTIQCQVDSQVTMMFWYRQQPGQSLTLIATANQGSEATYESGFVIDKFPISRPNLTFSTLTVSNMSPEDSSIYLCSAEGGNGNTEAFFGQGTRLTVV.

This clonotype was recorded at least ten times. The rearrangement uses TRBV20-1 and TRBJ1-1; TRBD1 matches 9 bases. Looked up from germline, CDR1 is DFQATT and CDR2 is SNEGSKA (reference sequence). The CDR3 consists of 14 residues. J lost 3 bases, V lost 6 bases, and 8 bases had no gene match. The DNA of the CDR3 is TGCAGTGCCCTCGGACAGGGGCGGGACACTGAAGCTTTCTTT. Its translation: CSALGQGRDTEAFF.

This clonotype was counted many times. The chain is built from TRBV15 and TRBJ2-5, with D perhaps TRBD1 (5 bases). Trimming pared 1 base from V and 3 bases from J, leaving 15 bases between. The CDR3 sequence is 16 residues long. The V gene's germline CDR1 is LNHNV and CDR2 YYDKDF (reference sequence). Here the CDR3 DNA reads TGTGCCACCAGCAGAGGATTAAGGACACCTGAAGAGACCCAGTACTTC. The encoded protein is CATSRGLRTPEETQYF.

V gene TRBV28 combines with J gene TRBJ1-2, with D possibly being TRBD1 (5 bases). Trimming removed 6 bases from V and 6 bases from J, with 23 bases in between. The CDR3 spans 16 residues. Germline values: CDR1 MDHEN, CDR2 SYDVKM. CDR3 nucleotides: TGTGCCAGCAGCGGAGGGACGGCTCTGGTTACCCATGGCTACACCTTC. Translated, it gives CASSGGTALVTHGYTF.

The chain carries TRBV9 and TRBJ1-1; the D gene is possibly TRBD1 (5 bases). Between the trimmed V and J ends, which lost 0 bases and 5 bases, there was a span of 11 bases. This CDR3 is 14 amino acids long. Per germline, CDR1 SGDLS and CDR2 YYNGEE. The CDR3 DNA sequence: TGTGCCAGCAGCGTAGATGGGGGGAGTACTGAAGCTTTCTTT. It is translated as CASSVDGGSTEAFF.

The CDR3 spells CSARRASSYNEQFF. The CDR3 region has the DNA TGCAGTGCTAGGAGGGCGAGCTCCTACAATGAGCAGTTCTTC. The chain combines TRBV20-1 with TRBJ2-1; D is perhaps TRBD2 (5 bases). Germline V lookup: CDR1 DFQATT, CDR2 SNEGSKA (reference sequence). The CDR3 sequence is 14 residues long. Trimming took off 3 bases at V and 0 bases at J, with 9 bases between the two ends.

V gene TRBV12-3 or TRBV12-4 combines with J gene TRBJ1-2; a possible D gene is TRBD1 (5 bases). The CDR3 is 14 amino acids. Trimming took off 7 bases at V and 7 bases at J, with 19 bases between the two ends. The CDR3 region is CASNPGPGTGGYTF. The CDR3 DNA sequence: TGTGCCAGCAACCCGGGACCCGGTACTGGTGGCTACACCTTC.